The clone carrying this TCR beta chain came up once. Its antigen is not identified. Isolating CD4+ T cells followed more than eight days of culture. This entry comes from a study of vaccination effects on CD4 cells after COVID-19. Here immunoSEQ multiplex PCR was the method, and the copy in TCRdb shows in-frame clones only, minus some. The sample holds approximately 58,000 clones, 65% to 80% seen once. V was cut by 6 bases and J by 2 bases, with 9 bases left in between. The CDR3 consists of 13 residues. The specimen comprised CD4+ T cells from PBMCs cultured without peptide, sampled before COVID-19 vaccination. This TCR derives from a human donor who received a COVID-19 vaccine. The V call is TRBV12-3 or TRBV12-4, the J call TRBJ2-3; D is unclear. CDR3 in amino acids: CASRSTNTDTQYF. The CDR3 coding sequence is TGTGCCAGCAGGTCCACTAACACAGATACGCAGTATTTT.